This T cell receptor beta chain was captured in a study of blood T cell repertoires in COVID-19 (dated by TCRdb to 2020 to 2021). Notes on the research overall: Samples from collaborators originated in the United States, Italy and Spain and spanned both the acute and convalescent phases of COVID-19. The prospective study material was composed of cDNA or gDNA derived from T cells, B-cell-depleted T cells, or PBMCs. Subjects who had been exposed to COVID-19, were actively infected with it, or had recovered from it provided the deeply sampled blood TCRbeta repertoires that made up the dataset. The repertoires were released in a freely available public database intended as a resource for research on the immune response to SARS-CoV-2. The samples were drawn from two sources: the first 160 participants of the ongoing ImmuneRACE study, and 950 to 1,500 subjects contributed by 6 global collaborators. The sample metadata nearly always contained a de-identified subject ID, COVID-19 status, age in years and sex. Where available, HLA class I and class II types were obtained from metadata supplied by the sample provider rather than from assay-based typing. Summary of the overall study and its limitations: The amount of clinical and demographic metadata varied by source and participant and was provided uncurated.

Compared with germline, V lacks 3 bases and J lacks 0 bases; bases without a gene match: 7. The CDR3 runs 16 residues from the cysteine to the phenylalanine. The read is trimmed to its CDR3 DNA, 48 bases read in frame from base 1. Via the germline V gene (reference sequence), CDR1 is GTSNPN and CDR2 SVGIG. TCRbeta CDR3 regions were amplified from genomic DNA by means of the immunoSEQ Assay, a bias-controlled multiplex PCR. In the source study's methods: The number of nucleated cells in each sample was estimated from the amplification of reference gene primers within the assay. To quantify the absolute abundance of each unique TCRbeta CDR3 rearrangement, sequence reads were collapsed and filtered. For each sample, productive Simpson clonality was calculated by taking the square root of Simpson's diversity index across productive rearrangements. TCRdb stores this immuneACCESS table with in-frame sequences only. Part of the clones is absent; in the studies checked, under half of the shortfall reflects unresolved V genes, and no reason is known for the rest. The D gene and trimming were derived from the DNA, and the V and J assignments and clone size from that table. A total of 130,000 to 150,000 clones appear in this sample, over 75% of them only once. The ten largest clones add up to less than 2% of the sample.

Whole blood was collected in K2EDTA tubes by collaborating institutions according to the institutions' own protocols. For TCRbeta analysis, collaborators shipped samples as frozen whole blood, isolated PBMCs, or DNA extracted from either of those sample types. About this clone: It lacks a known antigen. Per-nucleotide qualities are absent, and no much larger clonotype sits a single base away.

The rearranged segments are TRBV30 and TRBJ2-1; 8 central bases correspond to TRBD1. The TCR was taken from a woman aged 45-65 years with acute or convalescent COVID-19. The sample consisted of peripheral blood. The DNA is TGTGCCTGGAGCCAAGGGACAGGCGACTCCTACAATGAGCAGTTCTTC. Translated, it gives CAWSQGTGDSYNEQFF.